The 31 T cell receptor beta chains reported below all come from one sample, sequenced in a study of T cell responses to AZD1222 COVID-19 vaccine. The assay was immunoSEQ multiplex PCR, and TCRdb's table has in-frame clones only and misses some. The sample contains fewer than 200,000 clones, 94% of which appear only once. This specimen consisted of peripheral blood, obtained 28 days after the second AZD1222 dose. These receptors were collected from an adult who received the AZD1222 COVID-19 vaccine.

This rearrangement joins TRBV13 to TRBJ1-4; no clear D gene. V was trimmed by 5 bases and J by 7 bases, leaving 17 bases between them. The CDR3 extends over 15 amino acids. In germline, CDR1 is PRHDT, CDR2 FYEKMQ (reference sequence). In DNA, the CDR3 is TGTGCCAGCAGCCCCTCGCCATCTCGTAGTGAAAAACTGTTTTTT. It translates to CASSPSPSRSEKLFF.

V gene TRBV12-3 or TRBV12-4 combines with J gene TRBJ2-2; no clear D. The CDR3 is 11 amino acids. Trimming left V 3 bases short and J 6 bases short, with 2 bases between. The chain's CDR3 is CASSFSGELFF. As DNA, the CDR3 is TGTGCCAGCAGTTTTTCCGGGGAGCTGTTTTTT.

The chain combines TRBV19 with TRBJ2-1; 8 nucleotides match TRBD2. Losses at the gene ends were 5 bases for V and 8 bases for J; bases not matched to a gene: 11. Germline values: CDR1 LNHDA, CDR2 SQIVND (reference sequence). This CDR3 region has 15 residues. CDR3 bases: TGTGCCAGTAGTGCCCCCCCGGGGGGGAGGGATGAGCAGTTCTTC. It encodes CASSAPPGGRDEQFF.

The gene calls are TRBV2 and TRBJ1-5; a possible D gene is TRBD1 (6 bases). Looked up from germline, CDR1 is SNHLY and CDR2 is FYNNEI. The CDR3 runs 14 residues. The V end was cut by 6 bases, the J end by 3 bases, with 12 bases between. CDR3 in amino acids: CASRGAVLNQPQHF. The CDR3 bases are TGTGCCAGCAGGGGGGCGGTACTCAATCAGCCCCAGCATTTT.

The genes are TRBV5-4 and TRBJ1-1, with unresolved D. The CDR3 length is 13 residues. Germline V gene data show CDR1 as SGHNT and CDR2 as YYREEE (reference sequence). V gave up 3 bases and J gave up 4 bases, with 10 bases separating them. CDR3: CASSSGRSTEAFF. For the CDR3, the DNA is TGTGCCAGCAGCTCCGGTAGAAGCACTGAAGCTTTCTTT.

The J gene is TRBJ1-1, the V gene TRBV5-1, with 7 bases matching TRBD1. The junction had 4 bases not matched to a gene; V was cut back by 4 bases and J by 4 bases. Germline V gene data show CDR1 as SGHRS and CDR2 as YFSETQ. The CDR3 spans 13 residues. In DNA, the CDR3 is TGCGCCAGCAGCCAACAGGGGTCCACTGAAGCTTTCTTT. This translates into CASSQQGSTEAFF.

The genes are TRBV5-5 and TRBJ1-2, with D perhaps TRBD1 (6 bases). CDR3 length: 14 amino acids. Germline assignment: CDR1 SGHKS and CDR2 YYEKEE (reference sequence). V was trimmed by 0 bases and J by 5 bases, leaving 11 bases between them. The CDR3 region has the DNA TGTGCCAGCAGCTTGGAGGCAGGGGCTTATGGCTACACCTTC. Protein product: CASSLEAGAYGYTF. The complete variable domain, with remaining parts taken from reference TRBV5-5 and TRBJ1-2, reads DAGVTQSPTHLIKTRGQQVTLRCSPISGHKSVSWYQQVLGQGPQFIFQYYEKEERGRGNFPDRFSARQFPNYSSELNVNALLLGDSALYLCASSLEAGAYGYTFGSGTRLTVV.

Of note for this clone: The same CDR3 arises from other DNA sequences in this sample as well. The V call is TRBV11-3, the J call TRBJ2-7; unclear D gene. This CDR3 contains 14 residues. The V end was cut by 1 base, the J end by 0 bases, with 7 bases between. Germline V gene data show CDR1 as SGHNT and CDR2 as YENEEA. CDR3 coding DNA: TGTGCCAGCAGCTTAGGAGGCAGCTCCTACGAGCAGTACTTC. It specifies CASSLGGSSYEQYF.

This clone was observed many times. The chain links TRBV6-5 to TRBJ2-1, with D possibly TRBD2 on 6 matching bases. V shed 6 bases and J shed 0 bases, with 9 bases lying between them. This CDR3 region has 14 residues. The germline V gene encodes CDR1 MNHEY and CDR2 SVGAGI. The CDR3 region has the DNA TGTGCCAGCAGCCGGGAGAACTCCTACAATGAGCAGTTCTTC. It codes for CASSRENSYNEQFF.

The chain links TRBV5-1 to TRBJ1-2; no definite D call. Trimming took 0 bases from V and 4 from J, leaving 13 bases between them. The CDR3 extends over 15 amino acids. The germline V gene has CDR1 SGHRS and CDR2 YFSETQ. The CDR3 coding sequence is TGCGCCAGCAGCTTGGAATCTCGGACGGCCTATGGCTACACCTTC. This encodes CASSLESRTAYGYTF.

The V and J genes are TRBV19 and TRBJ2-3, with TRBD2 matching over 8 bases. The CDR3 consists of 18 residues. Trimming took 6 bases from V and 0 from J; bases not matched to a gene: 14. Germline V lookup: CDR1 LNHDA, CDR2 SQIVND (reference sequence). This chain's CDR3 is CASRPVGLAGPSTDTQYF. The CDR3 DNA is TGTGCCAGTAGGCCTGTGGGCCTAGCGGGCCCAAGCACAGATACGCAGTATTTT.

CDR3 amino acids: CASTLLIEAFF. The CDR3 coding sequence is TGTGCCAGCACCTTGCTCATTGAAGCTTTCTTT. The chain combines TRBV2 with TRBJ1-1; D is uncertain. Germline V gene data show CDR1 as SNHLY and CDR2 as FYNNEI. V shed 7 bases and J shed 7 bases, with 10 bases lying between them. The CDR3 loop spans 11 amino acids.

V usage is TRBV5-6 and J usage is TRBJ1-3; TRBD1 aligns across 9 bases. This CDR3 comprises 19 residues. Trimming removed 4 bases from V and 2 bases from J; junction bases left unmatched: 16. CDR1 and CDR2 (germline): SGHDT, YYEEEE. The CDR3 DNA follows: TGTGCCAGCAGCCCAACTCCCCCGACAGGGGGTATGGCTGGAAACACCATATATTTT. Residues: CASSPTPPTGGMAGNTIYF.

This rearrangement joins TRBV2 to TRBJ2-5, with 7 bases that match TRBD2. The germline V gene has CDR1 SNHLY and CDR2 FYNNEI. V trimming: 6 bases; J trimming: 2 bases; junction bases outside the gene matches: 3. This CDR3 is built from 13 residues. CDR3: CASRWGGQETQYF. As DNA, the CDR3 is TGTGCCAGCAGGTGGGGGGGACAAGAGACCCAGTACTTC. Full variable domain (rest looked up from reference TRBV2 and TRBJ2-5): EPEVTQTPSHQVTQMGQEVILRCVPISNHLYFYWYRQILGQKVEFLVSFYNNEISEKSEIFDDQFSVERPDGSNFTLKIRSTKLEDSAMYFCASRWGGQETQYFGPGTRLLVL.

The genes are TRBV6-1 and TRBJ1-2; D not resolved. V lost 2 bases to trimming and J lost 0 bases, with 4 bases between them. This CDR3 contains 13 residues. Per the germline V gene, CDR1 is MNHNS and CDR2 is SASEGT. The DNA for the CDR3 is TGTGCCAGCAGTGAAATTTCTAACTATGGCTACACCTTC. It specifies CASSEISNYGYTF.

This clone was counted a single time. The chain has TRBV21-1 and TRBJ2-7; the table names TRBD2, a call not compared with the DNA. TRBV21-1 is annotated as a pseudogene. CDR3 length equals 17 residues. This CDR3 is CASSYRVFSRNSYEQYF. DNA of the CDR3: TGTGCCAGCAGCTATCGGGTTTTCAGTCGTAACTCCTACGAGCAGTACTTC.

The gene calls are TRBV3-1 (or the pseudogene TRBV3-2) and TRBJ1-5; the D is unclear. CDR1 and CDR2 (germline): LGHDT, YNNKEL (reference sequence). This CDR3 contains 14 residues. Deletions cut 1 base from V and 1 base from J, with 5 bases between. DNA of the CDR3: TGTGCCAGCAGCCAAGTGGGAAGCAATCAGCCCCAGCATTTT. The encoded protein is CASSQVGSNQPQHF.

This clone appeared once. In DNA form, the CDR3 reads TGCGCCAGCAGTGAGTCAGGCCCAGCCTACGAGCAGTACTTC. This encodes CASSESGPAYEQYF. V is TRBV10-1 and J is TRBJ2-7; no clear D. V lost 0 bases and J lost 2, with 8 bases in between. CDR1 is WNHNN, CDR2 SYGVQD, per germline (reference sequence). This CDR3 contains 14 residues.

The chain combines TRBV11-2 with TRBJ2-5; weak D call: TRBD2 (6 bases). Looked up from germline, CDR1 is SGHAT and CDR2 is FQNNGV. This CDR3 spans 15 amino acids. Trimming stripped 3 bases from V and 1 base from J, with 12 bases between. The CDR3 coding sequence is TGTGCCAGCAGCTTCCATGGGACTCTCCAAGAGACCCAGTACTTC. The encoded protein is CASSFHGTLQETQYF.

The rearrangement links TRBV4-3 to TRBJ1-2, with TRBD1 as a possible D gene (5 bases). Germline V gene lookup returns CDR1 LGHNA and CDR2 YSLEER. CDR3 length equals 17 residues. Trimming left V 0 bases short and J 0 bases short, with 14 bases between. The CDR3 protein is CASSQDPQGVTNYGYTF. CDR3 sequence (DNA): TGCGCCAGCAGCCAAGATCCCCAGGGTGTCACTAACTATGGCTACACCTTC.

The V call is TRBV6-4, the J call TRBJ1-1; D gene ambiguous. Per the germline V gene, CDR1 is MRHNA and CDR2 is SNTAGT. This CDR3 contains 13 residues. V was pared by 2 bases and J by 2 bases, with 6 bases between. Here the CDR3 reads CASSDSLNTEAFF. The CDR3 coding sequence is TGTGCCAGCAGTGACAGTCTCAACACTGAAGCTTTCTTT.

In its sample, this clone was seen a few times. The CDR3 spells CASSYSPDRFYEQYF. The CDR3 DNA reads TGTGCCAGCAGTTACTCACCAGACAGGTTCTACGAGCAGTACTTC. The rearrangement links TRBV6-5 to TRBJ2-7, with TRBD1 as a possible D gene (6 bases). The V end was cut by 0 bases, the J end by 3 bases, with 12 bases between. This CDR3 has 15 residues. CDR1 MNHEY and CDR2 SVGAGI come from the germline V gene.

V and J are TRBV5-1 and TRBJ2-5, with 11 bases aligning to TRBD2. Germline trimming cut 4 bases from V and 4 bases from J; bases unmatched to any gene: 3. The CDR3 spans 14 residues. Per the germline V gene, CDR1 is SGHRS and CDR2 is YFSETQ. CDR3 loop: CASSPTSGVETQYF. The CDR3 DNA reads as TGCGCCAGCAGCCCGACTAGCGGGGTAGAGACCCAGTACTTC.

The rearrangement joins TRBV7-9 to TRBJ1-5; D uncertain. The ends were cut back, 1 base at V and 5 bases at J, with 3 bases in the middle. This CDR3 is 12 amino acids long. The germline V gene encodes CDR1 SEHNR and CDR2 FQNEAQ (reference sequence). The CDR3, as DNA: TGTGCCAGCAGCTTAGAGGATCAGCCCCAGCATTTT. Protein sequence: CASSLEDQPQHF.

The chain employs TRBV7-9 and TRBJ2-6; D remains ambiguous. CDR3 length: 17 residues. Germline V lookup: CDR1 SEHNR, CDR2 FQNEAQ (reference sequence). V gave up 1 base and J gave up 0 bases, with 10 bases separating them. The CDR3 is CASSLETSLSGANVLTF. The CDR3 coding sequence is TGTGCCAGCAGCTTAGAGACAAGCCTCTCTGGGGCCAACGTCCTGACTTTC.

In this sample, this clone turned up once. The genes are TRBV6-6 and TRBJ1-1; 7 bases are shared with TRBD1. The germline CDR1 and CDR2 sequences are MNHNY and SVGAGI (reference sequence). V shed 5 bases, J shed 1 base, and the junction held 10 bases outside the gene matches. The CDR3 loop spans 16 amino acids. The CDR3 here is CASSRHLQGGNTEAFF. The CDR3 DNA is TGTGCCAGCAGTCGACACCTTCAGGGGGGGAACACTGAAGCTTTCTTT.

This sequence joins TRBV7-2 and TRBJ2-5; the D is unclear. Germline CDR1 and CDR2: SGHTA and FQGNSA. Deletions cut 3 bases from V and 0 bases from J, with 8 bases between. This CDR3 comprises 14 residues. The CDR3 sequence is CASSFPRNQETQYF. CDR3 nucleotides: TGTGCCAGCAGCTTTCCAAGGAACCAAGAGACCCAGTACTTC.

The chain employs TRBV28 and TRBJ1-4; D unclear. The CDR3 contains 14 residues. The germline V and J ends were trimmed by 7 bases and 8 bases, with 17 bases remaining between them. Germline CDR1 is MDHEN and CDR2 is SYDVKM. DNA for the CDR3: TGTGCCAGCACGGTATTACCAGGAGGAGAAAAACTGTTTTTT. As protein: CASTVLPGGEKLFF.

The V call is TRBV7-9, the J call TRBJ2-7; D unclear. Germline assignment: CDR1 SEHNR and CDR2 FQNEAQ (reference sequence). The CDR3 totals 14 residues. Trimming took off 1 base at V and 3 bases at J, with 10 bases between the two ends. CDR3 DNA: TGTGCCAGCAGCTTAGGGTCTATCCGCTACGAGCAGTACTTC. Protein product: CASSLGSIRYEQYF.

The CDR3 nucleotides are TGTGCCTGGAGTGTAATGGGACAGGGAGCCAAAAACATTCAGTACTTC. Amino acids: CAWSVMGQGAKNIQYF. This chain links TRBV30 with TRBJ2-4; 9 bases are shared with TRBD1. Germline CDR1 and CDR2: GTSNPN and SVGIG (reference sequence). This CDR3 comprises 16 residues. With V trimmed by 0 bases and J by 0 bases, 3 bases remained unmatched.

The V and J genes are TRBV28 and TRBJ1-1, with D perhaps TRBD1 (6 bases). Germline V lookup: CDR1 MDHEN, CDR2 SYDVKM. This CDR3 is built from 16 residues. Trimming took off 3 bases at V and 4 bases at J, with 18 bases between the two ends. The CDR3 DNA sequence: TGTGCCAGCAGTTTGAGGGGAGCCGGGGGCTTCACTGAAGCTTTCTTT. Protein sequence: CASSLRGAGGFTEAFF.